This T cell receptor beta chain was recorded in a study of cytomegalovirus exposure and HLA in healthy donors listed by TCRdb under 2017. Describing the broader study: In an earlier analysis of some 610 of the donors, around 300 Gb of sequence data and 117 million unique TCR beta sequences from roughly 190 million T cells were reported. Genome-wide SNP genotypes for about 65% of the 666 donors were used in a later genetic analysis, which treated that subset as a discovery cohort. The genetic ancestry cluster associated with self-reported Caucasian donors included 70% to 85% of the approximately 430 genotyped donors. To predict cytomegalovirus infection status, the study combined high-throughput TCR immunosequencing, statistical association of individual TCRs with disease status, and machine learning. In addition to the first cohort of around 670 subjects, a separate validation cohort of 120 different subjects was used. Roughly five DR-DQ haplotypes were treated as single units for association and clustering because of strong linkage in the cohort. In the later analysis, no new phenotypic data were used to find candidate immune exposures; instead, reliance was placed on TCR beta sequences and their occurrence across donors. Around 320 gigabases of sequencing data and approximately 93 million unique TCR sequences were included in an early release covering around 600 HLA-typed donors. Every repertoire in the discovery cohort had been generated on one and the same sequencing platform. The number of donors typed differed by locus, with roughly 620-640 for A, B, C, DRB1 and DQB1, roughly 520 for DQA1, approximately 580 for DPA1, and around 430 for DPB1. The study used immunosequencing to profile the T cell repertoires of approximately 650 subjects and linked those repertoires to cytomegalovirus serostatus. Alongside the repertoire data, information on donor age, sex, ethnicity and CMV serostatus was compiled. HLA typing included class I and class II loci at four-digit resolution. An earlier analysis of several hundred of the donors applied high-throughput TCR beta sequencing to assess whether each TCR beta V gene segment acted as functional or pseudogenic. Among about 400 genotyped donors of the cohort, an average of roughly 230,000 unique TCR beta nucleotide sequences was sequenced per donor, of which roughly 17% were non-productive. The aim of the study was to test whether cataloging public T cell receptors could identify signatures of past pathogen exposure. A later analysis re-analyzed previously published TCR beta repertoires from 650 to 800 donors and added high-resolution HLA genotyping to study TCR occurrence patterns. The paper's findings and limits, for the study overall: In a later genetic analysis, fewer N-insertions in productive TCRs were reported among donors in an Asian-associated ancestry cluster than the approximately 630-donor mean. Because HLA typing was missing for some donors at each locus, association tests included only the typed subset. Sequencing depth was assumed to be roughly uniform across donors in the presence/absence analyses, though that assumption may not hold. Three of the identified cytomegalovirus-associated TCR beta chains were confirmed in vitro to be specific for cytomegalovirus antigens. The sequencing pipeline was judged likely to have produced a cluster of highly shared sequence variants as a technical artifact. Some IMGT-functional V segments, including TRBV6-2 and TRBV6-3, could not be distinguished by the 87-base-pair reads and were therefore excluded. In an earlier analysis of about 540 of the donors, most TCR beta V segments were observed in productive rearrangements about 90% or about 30% of the time, broadly matching IMGT annotations. In both the original and validation cohorts, the classifier was reported to diagnose cytomegalovirus status with high specificity and sensitivity. Assigning TCR associations to individual alleles was difficult when HLA alleles, especially DR and DQ, strongly co-occurred. In a later analysis, most CMV-associated TCR beta chains were found to appear HLA-restricted, with HLA associations seemingly driven largely by CMV exposure. A later analysis reported that several top co-occurrence clusters appeared linked to parvovirus B19, influenza, CMV and Epstein-Barr virus. It was suggested by the authors that the approach could potentially be generalized to other disease states and immunological phenotypes. A further reported finding was that TCR beta sequences accurately predicted the HLA-A and HLA-B alleles for most subjects in the first cohort. A later analysis found that HLA-associated TCR beta chains were more clonally expanded and had lower generation probabilities than equally common non-associated chains. In a later analysis, the rate of TCR association differed among HLA loci, with DRB1 alleles having the most associated TCRs and HLA-C alleles having the fewest. Most TCR sequences were seen in very few donors, while some public TCRs were found in many individuals. Because counts were too low, seventeen rarely observed V segments, including chromosome 9 orphons, were excluded from the earlier analysis of fewer than 650 of the donors. A later genetic analysis associated a missense DCLRE1C variant with V-gene and J-gene trimming of TCR beta chains, and an independent cohort replicated the association. The cohort was sequenced for TCR beta chains only, and without alpha or paired-chain data the features that could be detected were limited. Correlated functional status among segregating V segments might reflect linkage disequilibrium, but an unknown experimental factor could not be ruled out. At a false discovery rate of 0.05, a later analysis linked 16,000 or so TCR beta sequences to specific HLA alleles. For the cohort, immune exposure information was limited to CMV serostatus. In the study, 150 to 200 TCR beta chains were listed as associated with cytomegalovirus.

Receptors were amplified or captured by the immunoSEQ multiplex PCR assay. The multiplex PCR relied on a mix of 60 forward primers for TCR Vbeta segments and 13 reverse primers for TCR Jbeta segments. The CDR3 region of rearranged TCR beta genes was amplified from genomic DNA with a multiplex PCR assay. On the Illumina HiSeq System, the amplified TCR beta libraries were sequenced as 87-base-pair reads. From the authors' description of their analysis: A later analysis tallied approximately 87 million unique TCR beta chains across the 700 or so repertoires, and about 10 million of those chains were shared by two or more donors. To remove PCR and sequencing errors, raw reads were error-corrected and collapsed into unique sequences using a nearest-neighbor algorithm that merged closely related sequences. CDR3 sequences were aligned to IMGT reference sequences to assign V, D and J gene segments. For a sequence to be retained, a match of at least six nucleotides to both a V gene segment and a J gene segment was required. A rearrangement was called productive if the CDR3 had no stop codons and remained in frame with V and J, and every other rearrangement was called non-productive. Following IMGT convention, CDR3 was defined as the stretch from the second conserved V-encoded cysteine to the conserved J-encoded phenylalanine. Sequences without an unambiguous match to a single V gene segment were excluded from the earlier analysis of approximately 560 of the donors. In an earlier analysis of almost 600 of the donors, a V segment was called functional when productive rearrangements were above 56.7%, and segregating when the standard deviation between donors exceeded 5%. A statistical classification framework was developed to diagnose cytomegalovirus status using the catalog of TCR beta chain sequences. In a later analysis, V and J genes were assigned by comparing TCR nucleotide sequences against IMGT/GENE-DB human TR gene sequences. Using the TCRdist pipeline, a later analysis assigned CDR3 sequences along with most-parsimonious VDJ recombination scenarios. A later analysis defined each TCR beta chain by its CDR3 amino acid sequence plus V-gene family, and excluded reads lacking a unique V-gene family. A later analysis removed roughly 590 highly shared, low-generation-probability nucleotide sequences to deal with suspected cross-contamination and a sequencing artifact. A later analysis calculated a clonal expansion index for each public chain from normalized within-repertoire ranks of inferred template counts. In a later analysis, generation probabilities were computed with a VDJ recombination model fitted to out-of-frame rearrangements, and the resulting probabilities were checked against IGoR. A later analysis scored TCR-TCR, TCR-HLA and TCR-CMV co-occurrence with hypergeometric tests, applying a repertoire-size bias correction to TCR pairs. In a later analysis, false discovery rates were estimated by permuting HLA or CMV assignments 20 times. In a later analysis, co-occurring TCRs were grouped with DBSCAN, and TCRdist sequence similarity was added when clustering was performed within HLA-allele-positive subsets. Co-occurrence clustering excluded repertoires with fewer than 30,000 or more than 120,000 public chains, plus five with anomalous nucleotide sharing. TCRdb's version of the immuneACCESS table is confined to in-frame rearrangements and falls short of the full clone set. An unresolved V gene accounts for under half of the shortfall where checked; the remainder is of unknown origin. Clone size and the V and J calls come from that table; the DNA yielded D and trimming. This sample's clone table shows around 100,000 clones. The ten largest clones represent approximately 6.2% of the sample.

CDR1 SGDLS and CDR2 YYNGEE were looked up in the germline V gene. V is pruned by 4 bases and J by 9 bases, leaving 10 bases of the junction without a gene match. Including cysteine and phenylalanine, the CDR3 has 14 amino acids. Only the CDR3 portion is preserved as DNA: 42 bases, with reading frame beginning at the first base. In the case of this clone: This receptor's antigen is unknown.

The cohort comprised 550 to 700 healthy bone marrow donors. Cohort members were all nominally healthy when sampled, although unrecorded immune exposures were likely present. The donor was CMV seropositive and belonged to the group of around 300 seropositive cohort members. Every donor gave a peripheral blood sample, and the peripheral blood mononuclear cells from that sample were used for TCR beta sequencing. Genomic DNA was extracted from the blood cell samples with the Qiagen DNeasy Blood Extraction Kit. This TCR was recovered from a man aged 35 to 55 in good health and CMV-seropositive. The chain was built from TRBV9 and TRBJ2-1, with 7 bases in between that match TRBD2. Material: PBMCs. DNA sequence: TGTGCCAGCAGCCCGGGTGGGAGGGCCGGTGAGCAGTTCTTC. Protein translation: CASSPGGRAGEQFF.